Each of the 28 T cell receptor beta chains below was sequenced from the same sample in a study of brain T cells in children with intractable seizures. Clones were sequenced by immunoSEQ multiplex PCR, and TCRdb holds only the in-frame ones, with some missing. The data hold 110,000 or so clones, with approximately 94% observed a single time. The sample consisted of peripheral blood, taken at surgery. The source of these receptors is a boy under three years old with hemimegalencephaly and intractable seizures.

This clone has a handful of counts. The chain employs TRBV27 and TRBJ2-3, with D possibly being TRBD2 (5 bases). In germline, CDR1 is MNHEY, CDR2 SMNVEV (reference sequence). V was shortened by 6 bases and J by 4 bases, with 14 bases between the two germline ends. The CDR3 has 14 amino acids. The CDR3, as DNA: TGTGCCAGCAGGGACTCCCCACGCGCAGATACGCAGTATTTT. As protein: CASRDSPRADTQYF.

This chain's CDR3 is CASSSTGGYTF. CDR3 DNA sequence: TGTGCCAGCAGTTCAACAGGTGGCTACACCTTC. This sequence joins TRBV28 and TRBJ1-2, with D possibly TRBD1 on 5 matching bases. CDR1 MDHEN and CDR2 SYDVKM come from the germline V gene. The length of the CDR3 is 11 residues. Trimming removed 4 bases from V and 7 bases from J, with 7 bases in between.

The rearrangement links TRBV7-9 to TRBJ2-3; D is undetermined. CDR1 and CDR2 from the germline V gene are SEHNR and FQNEAQ (reference sequence). There are 13 residues in the CDR3. V was shortened by 1 base and J by 3 bases, with 5 bases between the two germline ends. This CDR3 reads CASSLEGTDTQYF. The CDR3 DNA reads as TGTGCCAGCAGCTTAGAAGGGACAGATACGCAGTATTTT.

The V call is TRBV10-3, the J call TRBJ2-7; D not resolved. V lost 3 bases, J lost 5 bases, and 8 bases lay in between. The CDR3 sequence is 12 residues long. Germline loops: CDR1 ENHRY, CDR2 SYGVKD. CDR3 loop: CAISDMGNEQYF. CDR3 coding DNA: TGTGCCATCAGTGATATGGGGAACGAGCAGTACTTC.

The chain links TRBV19 to TRBJ2-5; D uncertain. Trimming took 6 bases from V and 4 from J, leaving 6 bases between them. CDR1 and CDR2 from the germline V gene are LNHDA and SQIVND (reference sequence). This CDR3 contains 11 residues. The CDR3: CASSEAETQYF. The CDR3 coding sequence is TGTGCCAGTAGCGAGGCAGAGACCCAGTACTTC.

This chain uses TRBV12-3 or TRBV12-4 with TRBJ2-1; D might be TRBD2 (5 bases). V dropped 6 bases and J dropped 8 bases, with 11 bases sitting between them. CDR3 length: 12 amino acids. The CDR3 nucleotides are TGTGCCAGCAGGGGGAGCGTCCATGAGCAGTTCTTC. Translation: CASRGSVHEQFF.

The V gene is TRBV3-1 (or the pseudogene TRBV3-2), the J gene TRBJ2-1, with D uncertain. The CDR3 is made up of 14 amino acids. Trimming shortened V by 3 bases and J by 2 bases, and 8 bases separated the two germline ends. Germline-derived CDR1 and CDR2 are LGHDT and YNNKEL (reference sequence). The CDR3 region is CASSHSRTYNEQFF. CDR3 sequence (DNA): TGTGCCAGCAGCCATAGCCGGACCTACAATGAGCAGTTCTTC.

The chain joins TRBV3-1 (or the pseudogene TRBV3-2) to TRBJ1-1; D is undetermined. Germline V gene lookup returns CDR1 LGHDT and CDR2 YNNKEL (reference sequence). The CDR3 spans 15 residues. Between the trimmed V and J ends, which lost 2 bases and 1 base, there was a span of 11 bases. The DNA for the CDR3 is TGTGCCAGCAGCCAATTCCCGGGTACGAACACTGAAGCTTTCTTT. Amino acids: CASSQFPGTNTEAFF.

The chain has TRBV6-5 and TRBJ2-5, with 7 bases matching TRBD1. V lost 3 bases to trimming and J lost 5 bases; unmatched junction nucleotides: 9. Germline loops: CDR1 MNHEY, CDR2 SVGAGI. The CDR3 spans 15 residues. The CDR3 DNA is TGTGCCAGCAGTTATCGGGGACAGCCGGGGGAGACCCAGTACTTC. Protein sequence: CASSYRGQPGETQYF.

This chain uses TRBV7-2 with TRBJ1-2; 12 bases agree with TRBD1. Trimming took 3 bases from V and 8 from J; bases not matched to a gene: 4. CDR3 length: 14 residues. In germline, CDR1 is SGHTA, CDR2 FQGNSA. The CDR3 DNA sequence: TGTGCCAGCAGCTTCCGGGACAGGGGGCACGGCTACACCTTC. This translates into CASSFRDRGHGYTF.

V is TRBV5-1 and J is TRBJ2-3, with D tentatively TRBD2 (5 bases). The CDR3 sequence is 13 residues long. Germline CDR1 is SGHRS and CDR2 is YFSETQ. Trimming took 4 bases from V and 6 from J, leaving 12 bases between them. The CDR3 protein is CASSQGLTDTQYF. CDR3 DNA sequence: TGCGCCAGCAGCCAAGGACTCACCGATACGCAGTATTTT. Together with reference TRBV5-1 and TRBJ2-3, the CDR3 gives the full variable domain: KAGVTQTPRYLIKTRGQQVTLSCSPISGHRSVSWYQQTPGQGLQFLFEYFSETQRNKGNFPGRFSGRQFSNSRSEMNVSTLELGDSALYLCASSQGLTDTQYFGPGTRLTVL.

The rearrangement links TRBV28 to TRBJ2-2; possible D gene TRBD2, 5 bases. CDR3 size: 14 residues. Germline assignment: CDR1 MDHEN and CDR2 SYDVKM. With 5 bases removed from V and 0 bases from J, the gap between germline ends came to 7 bases. This chain's CDR3 is CASSLGTNTGELFF. CDR3 nucleotides: TGTGCCAGCAGTCTCGGGACGAACACCGGGGAGCTGTTTTTT.

The rearrangement joins TRBV30 to TRBJ1-6; D is undetermined. This CDR3 is built from 12 residues. Germline V gene lookup returns CDR1 GTSNPN and CDR2 SVGIG (reference sequence). Trimming left V 3 bases short and J 7 bases short, with 7 bases between. The CDR3 loop is CAWRWGNSPLHF. DNA for the CDR3: TGTGCCTGGAGGTGGGGAAATTCACCCCTCCACTTT.

This chain connects TRBV7-6 to TRBJ1-1; TRBD1 might be the D (5 bases). The CDR3 totals 14 residues. The V end lost 0 bases, the J end lost 4 bases, and 9 bases lay between the germline ends. CDR1 is SGHVS, CDR2 FNYEAQ, per germline. For the CDR3, the DNA is TGTGCCAGCAGCTTAGCCGGGAGGGGCACTGAAGCTTTCTTT. This gives the protein CASSLAGRGTEAFF.

This clone was detected once. The chain is built from TRBV28 and TRBJ1-5; no clear D gene. CDR1 is MDHEN, CDR2 SYDVKM, per germline. Trimming took 5 bases from V and 2 from J, leaving 13 bases between them. The CDR3 is made up of 15 amino acids. The CDR3 sequence: CASSLPFGGNQPQHF. The CDR3 DNA follows: TGTGCCAGCAGTCTCCCGTTCGGGGGCAATCAGCCCCAGCATTTT.

V gene TRBV28 combines with J gene TRBJ2-7, with TRBD2 matching over 8 bases. CDR3 length: 17 residues. Germline V gene data show CDR1 as MDHEN and CDR2 as SYDVKM. V lost 3 bases and J lost 4; bases outside the gene matches: 14. This chain's CDR3 is CASSFGGKAGVGYEQYF. CDR3 DNA: TGTGCCAGCAGTTTTGGGGGCAAAGCGGGAGTTGGGTACGAGCAGTACTTC.

This chain uses TRBV28 with TRBJ1-2, with 8 bases identical to TRBD1. This CDR3 is built from 14 residues. The junction had 9 bases not matched to a gene; V was cut back by 4 bases and J by 8 bases. The germline V gene has CDR1 MDHEN and CDR2 SYDVKM. The CDR3 DNA reads as TGTGCCAGCAGTTCGTCCCGGGACAGGACCGGCTACACCTTC. Translating it yields CASSSSRDRTGYTF.

Sample share makes this clone medium-sized. This chain joins TRBV11-2 and TRBJ1-1; D gene uncertain. Per germline, CDR1 SGHAT and CDR2 FQNNGV. Trimming pared 0 bases from V and 1 base from J, leaving 6 bases between. The CDR3 covers 14 residues. Here the CDR3 DNA reads TGTGCCAGCAGCTTAGACATTCCGAACACTGAAGCTTTCTTT. Its protein is CASSLDIPNTEAFF.

CDR3 protein: CASSLALSGLHNEQFF. The CDR3, as DNA: TGTGCCAGCAGCTTAGCGCTGAGCGGGCTGCACAATGAGCAGTTCTTC. This chain joins TRBV7-9 and TRBJ2-1; D perhaps matches TRBD2 (6 bases). The V and J ends lost 0 bases and 5 bases respectively, with 14 bases between them. The germline gives CDR1 SEHNR, CDR2 FQNEAQ (reference sequence). CDR3 size: 16 residues.

This chain uses TRBV11-2 with TRBJ2-2, with no clear D. Per the germline V gene, CDR1 is SGHAT and CDR2 is FQNNGV. This CDR3 spans 15 amino acids. The V and J ends lost 5 bases and 1 base respectively, with 11 bases between them. CDR3 loop: CASSPGSVNTGELFF. CDR3 in DNA: TGTGCCAGCAGCCCCGGAAGCGTGAACACCGGGGAGCTGTTTTTT.

The V gene is TRBV11-3, the J gene TRBJ2-7; 8 bases match TRBD2. From germline, CDR1 is SGHNT and CDR2 YENEEA. J was trimmed by 2 bases and V by 5 bases; bases with no gene match: 5. The CDR3 is 14 residues long. The CDR3 DNA reads as TGTGCCAGCAGCGTCCGGGGACTAGCCTACGAGCAGTACTTC. It yields the protein CASSVRGLAYEQYF.

The genes are TRBV5-4 and TRBJ1-4; D is unresolved. The CDR3 spans 15 residues. CDR1 is SGHNT and CDR2 is YYREEE in the germline V gene (reference sequence). Deletions cut 4 bases from V and 7 bases from J, with 17 bases between. CDR3: CASSPRPGLSEKLFF. CDR3 DNA: TGTGCCAGCAGCCCGCGACCGGGATTGAGTGAAAAACTGTTTTTT.

The rearrangement joins TRBV5-1 to TRBJ2-4, with D possibly matching TRBD2 (6 bases). The CDR3 totals 16 residues. V dropped 4 bases and J dropped 0 bases, with 14 bases sitting between them. Germline V CDR1 and CDR2: SGHRS, YFSETQ. Written as DNA, the CDR3 is TGCGCCAGCAGCCGGGGGTGGGAGCTAGCCAAAAACATTCAGTACTTC. Protein: CASSRGWELAKNIQYF.

The V and J genes are TRBV27 and TRBJ1-2; 12 bases align to TRBD1. V shed 3 bases and J 14 bases; nucleotides not matched to a gene: 10. Germline V lookup: CDR1 MNHEY, CDR2 SMNVEV (reference sequence). The CDR3 runs 14 residues. CDR3 in DNA: TGTGCCAGCAGTTTTTCCCCCCGGGACAGGGGGCGTACCTTC. Residues: CASSFSPRDRGRTF.

The chain carries TRBV27 and TRBJ2-3, with 12 bases aligning to TRBD2. The V segment lost 6 bases and the J segment 0 bases; nucleotides outside the gene matches: 7. CDR1 and CDR2 from the germline V gene are MNHEY and SMNVEV (reference sequence). The CDR3 sequence is 17 residues long. The CDR3 nucleotides are TGTGCCAGCAGGTGGCTAGCGGGAGGGCCTAGCACAGATACGCAGTATTTT. Translating it yields CASRWLAGGPSTDTQYF.

The chain combines TRBV19 with TRBJ1-5; D gene ambiguous. The CDR3 covers 12 residues. The V end lost 4 bases, the J end lost 3 bases, and 4 bases lay between the germline ends. Germline V gene sequence: CDR1 LNHDA, CDR2 SQIVND (reference sequence). DNA for the CDR3: TGTGCCAGTAGTAGCCTCAATCAGCCCCAGCATTTT. Translated: CASSSLNQPQHF.

The DNA of the CDR3 is TGTGCCAGCAGCCGGACTAGCGGGCCCAGCTCCTACAATGAGCAGTTCTTC. Its translation: CASSRTSGPSSYNEQFF. The chain carries TRBV7-8 and TRBJ2-1; TRBD2 matches 11 bases. CDR1 is SGHVS and CDR2 is FQNEAQ in the germline V gene. V shed 5 bases, J shed 0 bases, and the junction held 6 bases outside the gene matches. The CDR3 runs to 17 residues.

This clone occurred once. The rearrangement uses TRBV2 and TRBJ2-1; no firm D call. CDR1 and CDR2 from the germline V gene are SNHLY and FYNNEI. V lost 4 bases and J 8 bases, leaving 12 bases between the germline ends. This CDR3 is 13 amino acids long. The chain's CDR3 is CASSVGGVDEQFF. Written as DNA, the CDR3 is TGTGCCAGCAGTGTGGGCGGTGTGGATGAGCAGTTCTTC.